These T cell receptor beta chains were read from a single sample in a study of blood T cells in healthy people across ages. MiXCR, applied by TCRdb to the 5' RACE reads, yields one record per CDR3 protein. The data contain around 790,000 distinct CDR3 sequences, under 45% of them seen just once; the ten biggest clones take up around 21%. Material for sequencing was blood. The receptors come from a man in his sixties in good health. Each CDR3 is given with its conserved first and last residue. Fields, in order: V gene, D gene, J gene, clone size, CDR3 DNA, CDR3 protein. The D gene is left open where the match is weak. Some rows have no size entry. The others give once, few or many, or a class for an expanded clone.

v_call: TRBV5-1
d_call: .
j_call: TRBJ2-3
clone_size: few
cdr3_nt: TGCGCCAGCAGCAAACTCGACGGACTCACAGATACGCAGTATTTT
cdr3_aa: CASSKLDGLTDTQYF

v_call: TRBV15
d_call: .
j_call: TRBJ1-4
clone_size: .
cdr3_nt: TGTGCCACCAGCAGACCGGCATCCCCTAATGAAAAACTGTTTTTT
cdr3_aa: CATSRPASPNEKLFF

v_call: TRBV27
d_call: .
j_call: TRBJ2-6
clone_size: .
cdr3_nt: TGTGCCAGCAGTTTATCCTGGAGTGCCCGGAACTCTGGGGCCAACGTCCTGACTTTC
cdr3_aa: CASSLSWSARNSGANVLTF

v_call: TRBV5-1
d_call: TRBD2
j_call: TRBJ2-7
clone_size: .
cdr3_nt: TGCGCCAGCATCAGAGGGACTAGCGGGGGTTCTAACGAGCAGTACTTC
cdr3_aa: CASIRGTSGGSNEQYF

v_call: TRBV20-1
d_call: .
j_call: TRBJ1-6
clone_size: .
cdr3_nt: TGCAGTGCTAGCACAGGTCCCTATAATTCACCCCTCCACTTT
cdr3_aa: CSASTGPYNSPLHF

v_call: TRBV5-4
d_call: TRBD2
j_call: TRBJ2-5
clone_size: .
cdr3_nt: TGTGCCAGCAGCACGACTAGCGGGGAGTACCAAGAGACCCAGTACTTC
cdr3_aa: CASSTTSGEYQETQYF

v_call: TRBV3-1
d_call: .
j_call: TRBJ2-2
clone_size: .
cdr3_nt: TGTGCCAGCAGCCAAGGTTACCGGGTCCCCAACACCGGGGAGCTGTTTTTT
cdr3_aa: CASSQGYRVPNTGELFF

v_call: TRBV20-1
d_call: TRBD2
j_call: TRBJ2-5
clone_size: .
cdr3_nt: TGCAGTGCTAGACCTCGGGGGGGCCGTGAGACCCAGTACTTC
cdr3_aa: CSARPRGGRETQYF

v_call: TRBV5-1
d_call: .
j_call: TRBJ1-1
clone_size: .
cdr3_nt: TGCGCCAGCAGCTTGGCCGTCGCCAAGGGCTCTGAAGCTTTCTTT
cdr3_aa: CASSLAVAKGSEAFF

v_call: TRBV27
d_call: .
j_call: TRBJ2-3
clone_size: .
cdr3_nt: TGTGCCAGCGGACTCCTTGAAAGTAATACGCAGTATTTT
cdr3_aa: CASGLLESNTQYF

v_call: TRBV27
d_call: .
j_call: TRBJ2-6
clone_size: .
cdr3_nt: TGTGCCAGCAGTTATTTCCCATTGCGCGGGGCCAACGTCCTGACTTTC
cdr3_aa: CASSYFPLRGANVLTF

v_call: TRBV2
d_call: TRBD1
j_call: TRBJ2-3
clone_size: few
cdr3_nt: TGTGCCAGACCGGGACAGGGGATAGATACGCAGTATTTT
cdr3_aa: CARPGQGIDTQYF

v_call: TRBV7-2
d_call: .
j_call: TRBJ1-6
clone_size: .
cdr3_nt: TGTGCCAGCAGCCAACACTGGGGTGTAGTGTTGGGGTCACCCCTCCACTTT
cdr3_aa: CASSQHWGVVLGSPLHF

v_call: TRBV5-5
d_call: .
j_call: TRBJ2-4
clone_size: few
cdr3_nt: TGTGCCAGCAGCTTAGGACTTAACATTCAGTACTTC
cdr3_aa: CASSLGLNIQYF

v_call: TRBV11-1
d_call: .
j_call: TRBJ2-3
clone_size: .
cdr3_nt: TGTACCAGCAGCTTAGGAACTACAGATACGCAGTATTTT
cdr3_aa: CTSSLGTTDTQYF

v_call: TRBV13
d_call: TRBD2
j_call: TRBJ2-5
clone_size: .
cdr3_nt: TGTGCCAGCAGCTCCCTAGCGGGGGTGGTAGAGACCCAGTACTTC
cdr3_aa: CASSSLAGVVETQYF

v_call: TRBV2
d_call: TRBD2
j_call: TRBJ2-7
clone_size: .
cdr3_nt: TGTGCCAGCAGTAGAGCGGGGGGGACCTACGAGCAGTACTTC
cdr3_aa: CASSRAGGTYEQYF

v_call: TRBV12-3/TRBV12-4
d_call: TRBD1
j_call: TRBJ1-6
clone_size: .
cdr3_nt: TGTGCCAGCAGTCAGGGACAGCAACATAATTCAACCCTCCACTTT
cdr3_aa: CASSQGQQHNSTLHF

v_call: TRBV25-1
d_call: .
j_call: TRBJ2-3
clone_size: few
cdr3_nt: TGTGCCAGCAGTGAGCTTGGGTGGGATACGCAGTATTTT
cdr3_aa: CASSELGWDTQYF

v_call: TRBV5-1
d_call: TRBD1
j_call: TRBJ2-3
clone_size: many
cdr3_nt: TGCGCCAGCAGCTACGGACAGGGACGGGGCACAGATACGCAGTATTTT
cdr3_aa: CASSYGQGRGTDTQYF